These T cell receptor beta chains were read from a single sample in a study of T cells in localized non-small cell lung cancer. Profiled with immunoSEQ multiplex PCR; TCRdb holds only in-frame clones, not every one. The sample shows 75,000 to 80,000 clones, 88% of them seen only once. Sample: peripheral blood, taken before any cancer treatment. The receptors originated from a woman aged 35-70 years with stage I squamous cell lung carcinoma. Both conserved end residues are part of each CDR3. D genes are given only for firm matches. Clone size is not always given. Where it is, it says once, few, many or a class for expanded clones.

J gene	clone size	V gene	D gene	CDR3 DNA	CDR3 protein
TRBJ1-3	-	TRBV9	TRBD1	TGTGCCAGCAGCGTAGGACAGGGCTCTGGAAACACCATATATTTT	CASSVGQGSGNTIYF
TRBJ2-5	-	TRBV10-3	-	TGTGCCATCAGTGATACCAACGGACCAATTGACCAAGAGACCCAGTACTTC	CAISDTNGPIDQETQYF
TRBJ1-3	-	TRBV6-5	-	TGTGCCAGCAGTTACCAGGCCGGGTTCGGAAACACCATATATTTT	CASSYQAGFGNTIYF
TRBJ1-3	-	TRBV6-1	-	TGTGCCAGCAGGGACGGACATTTCTCTGGAAACACCATATATTTT	CASRDGHFSGNTIYF
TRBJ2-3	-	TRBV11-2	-	TGTGCCAGCAGCTTAGCTGGGTCAGATACGCAGTATTTT	CASSLAGSDTQYF
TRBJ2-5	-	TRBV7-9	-	TGTGCCAGCAGCCCCCTCCAAGAGACCCAGTACTTC	CASSPLQETQYF
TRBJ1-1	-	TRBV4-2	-	TGTGCCAGCAGCCAGTCAGGGTTTTTGACTGAAGCTTTCTTT	CASSQSGFLTEAFF
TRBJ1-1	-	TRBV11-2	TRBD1	TGTGCCAGCAGCTTAGCGGGGGGACAGACTGAAGCTTTCTTT	CASSLAGGQTEAFF
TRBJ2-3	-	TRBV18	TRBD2	TGTGCCAGCTCACCAAAACGTGGGACTAGCGGAAACACAGATACGCAGTATTTT	CASSPKRGTSGNTDTQYF
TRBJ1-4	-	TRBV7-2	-	TGTGCCAGCAGGAGAACTAATGAAAAACTGTTTTTT	CASRRTNEKLFF
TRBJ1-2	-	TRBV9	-	TGTGCCAGCAGCGTGTTTAACTATGGCTACACCTTC	CASSVFNYGYTF
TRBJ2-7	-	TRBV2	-	TGTGCCAGCAGTCACACACTCCGGGACTTCAGCTCCTACGAGCAGTACTTC	CASSHTLRDFSSYEQYF
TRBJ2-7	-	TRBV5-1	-	TGCGCCAGCAGCTTGACGGGGACCTACGAGCAGTACTTC	CASSLTGTYEQYF
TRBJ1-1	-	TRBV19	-	TGTGCCAGTAGTATAGAGGAGCGGGCTGAAGCTTTCTTT	CASSIEERAEAFF
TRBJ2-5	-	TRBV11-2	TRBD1	TGTGCCAGCAGCTTAGCCCGGGACAGACAAGAGACCCAGTACTTC	CASSLARDRQETQYF
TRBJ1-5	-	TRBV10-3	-	TGTGCCATCAGGGACACTACGACAGGTTCGCCCCAGCATTTT	CAIRDTTTGSPQHF
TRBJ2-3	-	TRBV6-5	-	TGTGCCAGCAGCCGCCCTGGGGCAGATACGCAGTATTTT	CASSRPGADTQYF
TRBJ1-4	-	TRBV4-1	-	TGCGCCAGCAGCCAAGAAGCGAGTAATGAAAAACTGTTTTTT	CASSQEASNEKLFF
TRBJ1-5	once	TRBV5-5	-	TGTGCCAGCAGCTTGGATCCGGGAGGAAGCAATCAGCCCCAGCATTTT	CASSLDPGGSNQPQHF
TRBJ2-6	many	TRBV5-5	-	TGTGCCAGCAGCTTGGACAGCTCTGGGGCCAACGTCCTGACTTTC	CASSLDSSGANVLTF
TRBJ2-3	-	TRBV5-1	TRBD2	TGCGCCAGCAGCTTGGGGCGGGGGAGGACAGATACGCAGTATTTT	CASSLGRGRTDTQYF
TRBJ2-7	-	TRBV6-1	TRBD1	TGTGCCAGCAGTGTCAGGGGGTCGAGCGAGCAGTACTTC	CASSVRGSSEQYF
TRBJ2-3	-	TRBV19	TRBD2	TGTGCCAGTAGTACTCGACTAGCGGGGGGGACAGATACGCAGTATTTT	CASSTRLAGGTDTQYF
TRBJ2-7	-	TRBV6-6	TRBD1	TGTGCCAGCAGTTACGGACAGGGTTCCTACGAGCAGTACTTC	CASSYGQGSYEQYF
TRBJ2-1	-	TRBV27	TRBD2	TGTGCCAGCAGTTTAGTGGCGGGGGGGCCTGGTGAGCAGTTCTTC	CASSLVAGGPGEQFF
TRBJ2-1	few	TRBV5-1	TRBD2	TGCGCCAGCAGCCCAAGGGGAGGGGCCAATGAGCAGTTCTTC	CASSPRGGANEQFF
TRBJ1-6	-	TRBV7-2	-	TGTGCCAGCAGCTTAGGAGGCGGAAGAATGGGAAAATCACCCCTCCACTTT	CASSLGGGRMGKSPLHF
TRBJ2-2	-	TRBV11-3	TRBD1	TGTGCCAGCAGCAGCTCCTCCGGGACAGGGGTGAGCGGGGAGCTGTTTTTT	CASSSSSGTGVSGELFF
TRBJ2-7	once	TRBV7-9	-	TGTGCCAGCAGCTTCTCCTACGAGCAGTACTTC	CASSFSYEQYF
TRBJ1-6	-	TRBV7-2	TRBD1	TGTGCCAGCAGCTTATTGCCAACAGGGGGCAGTTCACCCCTCCACTTT	CASSLLPTGGSSPLHF
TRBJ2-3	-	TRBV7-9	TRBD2	TGTGCCAGCAGCCCACTAGCGGGACGCACAGATACGCAGTATTTT	CASSPLAGRTDTQYF
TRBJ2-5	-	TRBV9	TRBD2	TGTGCCAGCACCCCGGGCGGGGGGTACCAAGAGACCCAGTACTTC	CASTPGGGYQETQYF
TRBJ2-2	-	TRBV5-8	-	TGTGCCAGCAGCTTGTACGCGGGTTCGGCCGGGGAGCTGTTTTTT	CASSLYAGSAGELFF
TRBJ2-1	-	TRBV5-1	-	TGCGCCAGCAGTTCCGAGGGTGCCTACAATGAGCAGTTCTTC	CASSSEGAYNEQFF
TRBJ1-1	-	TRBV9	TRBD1	TGTGCCAGCAGCTCCCTGGGGACAGGGGGAACTGAAGCTTTCTTT	CASSSLGTGGTEAFF
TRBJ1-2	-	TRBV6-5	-	TGTGCCAGCAGTTACCTACCGGGTAACTATGGCTACACCTTC	CASSYLPGNYGYTF
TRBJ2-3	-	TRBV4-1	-	TGCGCCAGCAGCCAAGATCGCGGAGTGGTGCAGTATTTT	CASSQDRGVVQYF
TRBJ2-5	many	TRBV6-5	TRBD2	TGTGCCAGCAGTGCCTCTAGCGGGCAAGAGACCCAGTACTTC	CASSASSGQETQYF
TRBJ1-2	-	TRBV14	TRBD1	TGTGCCAGCAGCGAAGAGGGAAGGACAGGTTCTTTCTACACCTTC	CASSEEGRTGSFYTF
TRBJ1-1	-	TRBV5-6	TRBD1	TGTGCCAGCAGTCCCCAAGACAGGGTGACTGAAGCTTTCTTT	CASSPQDRVTEAFF
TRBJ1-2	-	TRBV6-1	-	TGTGCCAGCAGTTGGGCCGGGGCCGGTTCCGGCTACACCTTC	CASSWAGAGSGYTF
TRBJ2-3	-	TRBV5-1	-	TGCGCCAGCAGCTTGGACAGGGGGGGGCGCACAGATACGCAGTATTTT	CASSLDRGGRTDTQYF
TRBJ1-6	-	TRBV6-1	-	TGTGCCAGCAGTGAACAGCGACATAATTCACCCCTCCACTTT	CASSEQRHNSPLHF